Each of the 3 T cell receptor beta chains below was sequenced from the same sample in a study of control samples from healthy donors and cancer patients. Data came from immunoSEQ multiplex PCR; TCRdb stores just in-frame clones and leaves some out. The table shows around 190,000 clones, with 85% to 95% occurring only once. Sequencing was done on a sample of blood. Receptor source: a man aged 25-45 years in good health.

V and J are TRBV5-6 and TRBJ2-5, with a possible D match to TRBD1 (6 bases). Germline assignment: CDR1 SGHDT and CDR2 YYEEEE. The ends were cut back, 9 bases at V and 0 bases at J, with 9 bases in the middle. There are 12 residues in the CDR3. CDR3 sequence: CATGQYQETQYF. CDR3 coding DNA: TGTGCCACAGGACAGTACCAAGAGACCCAGTACTTC.

The chain couples TRBV4-1 to TRBJ1-6; D not resolved. Trimming stripped 0 bases from V and 0 bases from J, with 12 bases between. This CDR3 has 18 residues. From germline, CDR1 is MGHRA and CDR2 YSYEKL. DNA of the CDR3: TGCGCCAGCAGCCAAGATCCCCAGGAGAGCTCCTATAATTCACCCCTCCACTTT. The encoded protein is CASSQDPQESSYNSPLHF.

The genes are TRBV27 and TRBJ2-7; TRBD2 agrees at 9 bases. This CDR3 spans 15 amino acids. V dropped 5 bases and J dropped 7; count of bases not matched to a gene: 12. Germline CDR1 MNHEY, CDR2 SMNVEV (reference sequence). The CDR3 region has the DNA TGTGCCAGCAGTCCTTATGGCGCTAGCGGGGTAGAGCAGTACTTC. The encoded protein is CASSPYGASGVEQYF.